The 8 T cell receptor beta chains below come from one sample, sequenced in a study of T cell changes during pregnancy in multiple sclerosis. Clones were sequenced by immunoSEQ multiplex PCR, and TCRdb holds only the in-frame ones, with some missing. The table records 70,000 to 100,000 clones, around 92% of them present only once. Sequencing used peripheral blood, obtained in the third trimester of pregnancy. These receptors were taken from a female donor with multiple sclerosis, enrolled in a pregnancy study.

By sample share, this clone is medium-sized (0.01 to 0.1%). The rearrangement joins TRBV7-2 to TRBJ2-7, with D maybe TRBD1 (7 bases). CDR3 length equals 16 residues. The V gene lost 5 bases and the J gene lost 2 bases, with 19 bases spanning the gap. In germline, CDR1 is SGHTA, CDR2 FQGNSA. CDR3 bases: TGTGCCAGCAGCCCCCCCAGGGGGAGGCCGGCCTACGAGCAGTACTTC. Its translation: CASSPPRGRPAYEQYF.

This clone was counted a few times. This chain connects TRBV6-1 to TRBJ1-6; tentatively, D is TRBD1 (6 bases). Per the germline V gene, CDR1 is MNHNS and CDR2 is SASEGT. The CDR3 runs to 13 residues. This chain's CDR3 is CASGQNYNSPLHF. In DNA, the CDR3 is TGTGCGTCGGGACAAAACTATAATTCACCCCTCCACTTT.

The CDR3 region is CASSVRREKLFF. The CDR3 DNA sequence: TGTGCCAGCAGTGTTCGTCGGGAAAAACTGTTTTTT. This rearrangement joins TRBV2 to TRBJ1-4; unclear D gene. Per the germline V gene, CDR1 is SNHLY and CDR2 is FYNNEI. The CDR3 consists of 12 residues. The V end was cut by 4 bases, the J end by 8 bases, with 8 bases between.

The CDR3 sequence: CASRAGGPHEQFF. Here the CDR3 DNA reads TGTGCCAGCAGGGCGGGAGGCCCCCATGAGCAGTTCTTC. The chain links TRBV28 to TRBJ2-1; TRBD2 aligns across 8 bases. This CDR3 spans 13 amino acids. The V and J ends lost 6 bases and 8 bases, in that order; junction bases with no gene match: 6. In germline, CDR1 is MDHEN, CDR2 SYDVKM.

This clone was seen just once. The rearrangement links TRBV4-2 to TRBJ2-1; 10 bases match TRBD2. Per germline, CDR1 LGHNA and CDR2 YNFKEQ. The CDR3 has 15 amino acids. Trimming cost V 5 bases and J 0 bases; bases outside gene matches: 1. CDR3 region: CASSSSGGSYNEQFF. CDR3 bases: TGTGCCAGCAGCTCTAGCGGGGGCTCCTACAATGAGCAGTTCTTC.

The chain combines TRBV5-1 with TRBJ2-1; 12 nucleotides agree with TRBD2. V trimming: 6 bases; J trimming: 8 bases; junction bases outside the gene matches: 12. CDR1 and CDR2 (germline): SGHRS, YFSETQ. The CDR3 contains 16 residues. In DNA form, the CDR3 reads TGCGCCAGCACCCCTACCGGCCTAGCGGGAGGGGATGAGCAGTTCTTC. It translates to CASTPTGLAGGDEQFF.

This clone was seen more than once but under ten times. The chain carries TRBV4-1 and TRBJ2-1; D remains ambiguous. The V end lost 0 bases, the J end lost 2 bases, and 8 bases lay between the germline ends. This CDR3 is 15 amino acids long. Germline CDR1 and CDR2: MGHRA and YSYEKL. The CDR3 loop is CASSQDPQTYNEQFF. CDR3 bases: TGCGCCAGCAGCCAAGACCCACAAACCTACAATGAGCAGTTCTTC.

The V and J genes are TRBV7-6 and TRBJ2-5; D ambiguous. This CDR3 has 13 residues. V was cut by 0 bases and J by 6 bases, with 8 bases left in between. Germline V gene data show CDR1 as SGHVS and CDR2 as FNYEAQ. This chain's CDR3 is CASSLAPLKTQYF. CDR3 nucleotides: TGTGCCAGCAGCTTAGCGCCACTAAAGACCCAGTACTTC.